The 26 T cell receptor beta chains below were found in one sample sequenced in a study of cytomegalovirus exposure and HLA in healthy donors. PCR involved 60 Vbeta and 13 Jbeta primers. Profiling relied on immunoSEQ multiplex PCR, and the TCRdb table lists in-frame clones only, not all of them. The sample has 100,000 or so clones; about four fifths are singletons. The specimen sequenced was PBMCs. These receptors all stem from a man aged 18 to 35 in good health and CMV-seronegative.

The chain is built from TRBV10-2 and TRBJ1-1; D gene uncertain. Germline assignment: CDR1 WSHSY and CDR2 SAAADI. V lost 3 bases to trimming and J lost 2 bases, with 10 bases between them. The CDR3 runs to 14 residues. DNA of the CDR3: TGCGCCAGCAGTGATATAGTGCGTAACACTGAAGCTTTCTTT. Residues: CASSDIVRNTEAFF.

This clone has more than one count but fewer than ten. The CDR3 sequence: CASSLAPSYEQYF. In DNA, the CDR3 is TGTGCCAGCAGCTTAGCTCCTTCCTACGAGCAGTACTTC. The rearrangement uses TRBV11-1 and TRBJ2-7; no clear D. The CDR3 is 13 amino acids. The germline V and J ends were trimmed by 0 bases and 1 base, with 4 bases remaining between them. Germline loops: CDR1 SGHAT, CDR2 FQDESV (reference sequence).

The chain employs TRBV28 and TRBJ2-7; 14 bases fit TRBD2. Germline-derived CDR1 and CDR2 are MDHEN and SYDVKM. Unmatched junction bases numbered 5, after V lost 6 bases and J lost 4 bases. The CDR3 loop spans 15 amino acids. The CDR3 here is CASRGTSGRGYEQYF. The CDR3 bases are TGTGCCAGCAGGGGGACTAGCGGGAGAGGATACGAGCAGTACTTC.

The chain uses TRBV6-1 and TRBJ2-1; 7 positions match TRBD2. Germline CDR1 MNHNS, CDR2 SASEGT. With V trimmed by 6 bases and J by 3 bases, 8 bases remained unmatched. This CDR3 region has 15 residues. The CDR3 is CASRPLGGGYNEQFF. CDR3 DNA: TGTGCCAGCAGGCCCCTGGGCGGGGGCTACAATGAGCAGTTCTTC.

V and J are TRBV7-8 and TRBJ1-1, with unresolved D. Germline CDR1 reads SGHVS; CDR2 reads FQNEAQ. CDR3 length equals 14 residues. V lost 0 bases, J lost 6 bases, and 11 bases lay in between. This chain's CDR3 is CASSLARPAAEAFF. The CDR3 nucleotides read TGTGCCAGCAGCTTAGCGCGACCGGCGGCTGAAGCTTTCTTT.

V is TRBV6-5 and J is TRBJ2-3; D might be TRBD1 (6 bases). Trimming removed 2 bases at V and 0 bases at J, with 12 bases between. Germline CDR1 and CDR2: MNHEY and SVGAGI. This CDR3 has 16 amino acids. The DNA for the CDR3 is TGTGCCAGCAGTTACACGGGGACAATTAGCACAGATACGCAGTATTTT. This sequence encodes CASSYTGTISTDTQYF.

The chain has TRBV4-1 and TRBJ1-3, with D tentatively TRBD1 (5 bases). V gave up 0 bases and J gave up 7 bases, with 16 bases separating them. Germline V gene sequence: CDR1 MGHRA, CDR2 YSYEKL. CDR3 size: 16 residues. In DNA form, the CDR3 reads TGCGCCAGCAGCCAAGATCAGGACACTCTGCGGAACACCATATATTTT. It codes for CASSQDQDTLRNTIYF.

The J gene is TRBJ2-5, the V gene TRBV18; D unclear. V was cut by 5 bases and J by 0 bases, with 7 bases left in between. This CDR3 has 13 amino acids. The germline V gene encodes CDR1 KGHSH and CDR2 LQKENI. The CDR3 DNA reads as TGTGCCAGCTCAGCAGGATACCAAGAGACCCAGTACTTC. This encodes CASSAGYQETQYF.

There are a few counts of this clone. V gene TRBV7-3 combines with J gene TRBJ1-1; D possibly corresponds to TRBD1 (5 bases). Germline-derived CDR1 and CDR2 are SGHTA and FQGTGA. The CDR3 runs to 14 residues. The V end lost 2 bases, the J end lost 1 base, and 8 bases lay between the germline ends. DNA of the CDR3: TGTGCCAGCAGCTTAGTGGGGCCGAACACTGAAGCTTTCTTT. It encodes CASSLVGPNTEAFF.

The J gene is TRBJ2-3, the V gene TRBV30, with a possible D match to TRBD2 (5 bases). Per germline, CDR1 GTSNPN and CDR2 SVGIG (reference sequence). V gave up 4 bases and J gave up 6 bases, with 8 bases separating them. This CDR3 spans 11 amino acids. The CDR3 is CAWTRADTQYF. CDR3 DNA: TGTGCCTGGACGCGGGCGGATACGCAGTATTTT.

The chain is built from TRBV5-1 and TRBJ2-7; 7 bases agree with TRBD1. Germline assignment: CDR1 SGHRS and CDR2 YFSETQ. Trimming took 2 bases from V and 2 from J; bases not matched to a gene: 7. The CDR3 length is 15 residues. The CDR3 coding sequence is TGCGCCAGCAGCTTTGTATCAGGGGGTACCTACGAGCAGTACTTC. Translating it yields CASSFVSGGTYEQYF.

The chain links TRBV5-1 to TRBJ2-5, with D uncertain. V was pared by 5 bases and J by 4 bases, with 12 bases between. The length of the CDR3 is 13 residues. The germline CDR1 and CDR2 sequences are SGHRS and YFSETQ. The CDR3 DNA reads TGCGCCAGCAGATCCACCGGGTCAGAGACCCAGTACTTC. This translates into CASRSTGSETQYF.

The CDR3 coding sequence is TGTGCCAGTAGTCGGGGAGGGCAAGGTGGAAACACCATATATTTT. Translation gives CASSRGGQGGNTIYF. The V gene is TRBV19, the J gene TRBJ1-3; D is unresolved. The CDR3 is 15 residues long. V lost 5 bases and J 3 bases, leaving 14 bases between the germline ends. Germline CDR1 is LNHDA and CDR2 is SQIVND (reference sequence).

The V and J genes are TRBV7-6 and TRBJ2-1; 7 positions match TRBD2. Per the germline V gene, CDR1 is SGHVS and CDR2 is FNYEAQ. The CDR3 covers 15 residues. The junction had 4 bases not matched to a gene; V was cut back by 4 bases and J by 1 base. The CDR3 protein is CASSSLAVSYNEQFF. CDR3 DNA sequence: TGTGCCAGCAGCTCCCTAGCGGTGTCCTACAATGAGCAGTTCTTC. Full variable domain (remainder filled in from reference TRBV7-6 and TRBJ2-1): GAGVSQSPRYKVTKRGQDVALRCDPISGHVSLYWYRQALGQGPEFLTYFNYEAQQDKSGLPNDRFSAERPEGSISTLTIQRTEQRDSAMYRCASSSLAVSYNEQFFGPGTRLTVL.

This chain uses TRBV7-9 with TRBJ2-1, with 8 bases identical to TRBD2. V dropped 4 bases and J dropped 10; count of bases not matched to a gene: 3. Germline CDR1 reads SEHNR; CDR2 reads FQNEAQ (reference sequence). CDR3 length: 12 amino acids. CDR3 sequence (DNA): TGTGCCAGCAGCTCCACTAGCGGCGAGCAGTTCTTC. Translated, it gives CASSSTSGEQFF.

The chain carries TRBV20-1 and TRBJ1-2; D gene ambiguous. This CDR3 has 10 amino acids. CDR1 and CDR2 (germline): DFQATT, SNEGSKA (reference sequence). Trimming stripped 2 bases from V and 6 bases from J, with 4 bases between. This CDR3 reads CSARIDGYTF. The CDR3 DNA reads as TGCAGTGCTAGAATCGATGGCTACACCTTC.

The rearrangement uses TRBV19 and TRBJ1-4; no clear D. V was cut by 7 bases and J by 0 bases, with 15 bases left in between. This CDR3 is built from 16 residues. Germline V CDR1 and CDR2: LNHDA, SQIVND (reference sequence). CDR3 protein: CASIKSIGATNEKLFF. As DNA, the CDR3 is TGTGCCAGTATCAAGAGCATCGGGGCAACTAATGAAAAACTGTTTTTT.

This chain links TRBV14 with TRBJ1-2; the match to TRBD1 covers 7 bases. The germline V gene has CDR1 SGHDN and CDR2 FVKESK. This CDR3 is built from 16 residues. V gave up 0 bases and J gave up 7 bases; unmatched junction bases: 11. CDR3 bases: TGTGCCAGCAGCCAAGATAAAGGGGGCGCGGTTGGTGGCTACACCTTC. This translates into CASSQDKGGAVGGYTF.

The chain joins TRBV7-9 to TRBJ1-2; D is perhaps TRBD1 (5 bases). The germline V gene encodes CDR1 SEHNR and CDR2 FQNEAQ (reference sequence). V shed 5 bases and J shed 9 bases, with 16 bases lying between them. CDR3 length: 13 amino acids. CDR3 in amino acids: CASSPPTDRSYTF. The CDR3 region has the DNA TGTGCCAGCAGCCCCCCGACAGATCGAAGCTACACCTTC.

The chain carries TRBV30 and TRBJ1-4, with D hard to call. This CDR3 has 15 amino acids. Germline loops: CDR1 GTSNPN, CDR2 SVGIG (reference sequence). Trimming left V 2 bases short and J 8 bases short, with 18 bases between. The CDR3 DNA is TGTGCCTGGAGTATGCATTTTTTAGTTCGGGAAAAACTGTTTTTT. Its translation: CAWSMHFLVREKLFF.

The rearrangement joins TRBV9 to TRBJ1-5, with 10 bases fitting TRBD1. The V segment lost 2 bases and the J segment 6 bases; nucleotides outside the gene matches: 5. Germline CDR1 SGDLS, CDR2 YYNGEE. This CDR3 is built from 15 residues. The CDR3 DNA sequence: TGTGCCAGCAGCGTGACAGGGGGCTCGGGTCAGCCCCAGCATTTT. Protein product: CASSVTGGSGQPQHF.

CDR3 residues: CSVCRDSYEQYF. The CDR3 nucleotides are TGCAGCGTGTGCCGGGACAGCTACGAGCAGTACTTC. This chain uses TRBV29-1 with TRBJ2-7; 7 positions match TRBD1. Germline trimming cut 6 bases from V and 3 bases from J; bases unmatched to any gene: 5. This CDR3 is 12 amino acids long. The germline V gene has CDR1 SQVTM and CDR2 ANQGSEA.

The rearrangement links TRBV6-5 to TRBJ1-2; D unclear. The V end was cut by 6 bases, the J end by 14 bases, with 16 bases between. CDR1 and CDR2 from the germline V gene are MNHEY and SVGAGI. The CDR3 has 11 residues. DNA of the CDR3: TGTGCCAGCAGCACAGCTGGTCAAGAGACCTTC. It yields the protein CASSTAGQETF.

CDR3 in DNA: TGTGCCACCAGCAGGACTTCTGAAGCTTTCTTT. It is translated as CATSRTSEAFF. The chain is built from TRBV15 and TRBJ1-1, with D hard to call. V was clipped by 3 bases and J by 6 bases, with 5 bases between them. This CDR3 has 11 amino acids. Germline V gives CDR1 LNHNV, CDR2 YYDKDF (reference sequence).

This chain connects TRBV14 to TRBJ2-2; TRBD2 aligns across 8 bases. Losses at the gene ends were 4 bases for V and 1 base for J; bases not matched to a gene: 5. Looked up from germline, CDR1 is SGHDN and CDR2 is FVKESK. The CDR3 length is 16 residues. The CDR3 is CASSPTSGRNTGELFF. CDR3 sequence (DNA): TGTGCCAGCAGCCCAACTAGCGGACGGAACACCGGGGAGCTGTTTTTT.

The chain links TRBV28 to TRBJ1-5; D gene unclear. The length of the CDR3 is 15 residues. Germline V gives CDR1 MDHEN, CDR2 SYDVKM. V was trimmed by 3 bases and J by 0 bases, leaving 9 bases between them. The CDR3 loop is CASSLTLHSNQPQHF. CDR3 coding DNA: TGTGCCAGCAGTTTGACATTACATAGCAATCAGCCCCAGCATTTT.